The 9 T cell receptor beta chains listed next were all sequenced from one sample in a study of blood T cell repertoires in COVID-19. Data came from immunoSEQ multiplex PCR; TCRdb stores just in-frame clones and leaves some out. This sample yields about 230,000 clones, of which roughly nine tenths are seen a single time; 4% belongs to the top ten. The sequenced sample consisted of PBMCs or T cells enriched from blood (not recorded which). Receptors originate from a woman younger than 45 with acute COVID-19.

The chain carries TRBV10-1 and TRBJ1-5; D unresolved. Germline CDR1 WNHNN, CDR2 SYGVQD (reference sequence). The CDR3 consists of 16 residues. V lost 3 bases and J lost 1, with 13 bases in between. CDR3 sequence (DNA): TGCGCCAGCAGTGATGGAGGGAAGGGAAGCAATCAGCCCCAGCATTTT. Translation: CASSDGGKGSNQPQHF.

The rearrangement uses TRBV13 and TRBJ2-3; D uncertain. The V and J ends lost 5 bases and 6 bases respectively, with 9 bases between them. Germline V gives CDR1 PRHDT, CDR2 FYEKMQ (reference sequence). The CDR3 consists of 12 residues. Written as DNA, the CDR3 is TGTGCCAGCAGCCCCACCGGTGATACGCAGTATTTT. Translating gives CASSPTGDTQYF.

The chain employs TRBV2 and TRBJ1-1, with D perhaps matching TRBD1 (5 bases). V lost 7 bases and J lost 1, with 7 bases in between. The CDR3 runs 12 residues. Germline V gives CDR1 SNHLY, CDR2 FYNNEI. In DNA form, the CDR3 reads TGTGCCAGCAAAAGGGGGAACACTGAAGCTTTCTTT. It translates to CASKRGNTEAFF.

This rearrangement joins TRBV9 to TRBJ2-5; TRBD2 aligns across 7 bases. CDR1 and CDR2 from the germline V gene are SGDLS and YYNGEE. V lost 0 bases, J lost 3 bases, and 2 bases stayed unmatched. This CDR3 comprises 14 residues. CDR3 residues: CASSVGLAEETQYF. CDR3 coding DNA: TGTGCCAGCAGCGTAGGGCTAGCGGAAGAGACCCAGTACTTC. Drawing the rest from reference TRBV9 and TRBJ2-5, the complete variable domain is DSGVTQTPKHLITATGQRVTLRCSPRSGDLSVYWYQQSLDQGLQFLIQYYNGEERAKGNILERFSAQQFPDLHSELNLSSLELGDSALYFCASSVGLAEETQYFGPGTRLLVL.

The chain employs TRBV7-8 and TRBJ2-7; tentatively, D is TRBD1 (6 bases). The CDR3 length is 14 residues. V shed 1 base and J shed 6 bases, with 13 bases lying between them. In germline, CDR1 is SGHVS, CDR2 FQNEAQ. The DNA of the CDR3 is TGTGCCAGCAGCTTAGTGAGGGGGTCGCGCGAGCAGTACTTC. Its protein is CASSLVRGSREQYF.

This clone was counted a single time. The V call is TRBV21-1, the J call TRBJ1-3. TRBV21-1 is recorded as a pseudogene. The CDR3 consists of 14 residues. The CDR3 protein is CASSPGGAGNTIYF. The CDR3 region has the DNA TGTGCCAGCAGCCCCGGGGGGGCTGGAAACACCATATATTTT.

The chain joins TRBV27 to TRBJ1-2, with D possibly being TRBD1 (6 bases). Germline V gene sequence: CDR1 MNHEY, CDR2 SMNVEV (reference sequence). The CDR3 is 15 amino acids. V was shortened by 3 bases and J by 4 bases, with 15 bases between the two germline ends. CDR3 sequence: CASSFNGRGSYGYTF. Written as DNA, the CDR3 is TGTGCCAGCAGTTTCAACGGCAGGGGTAGCTATGGCTACACCTTC.

The chain is built from TRBV5-4 and TRBJ2-1; possible D gene TRBD1, 6 bases. The V end was cut by 3 bases, the J end by 3 bases, with 13 bases between. Germline CDR1 reads SGHNT; CDR2 reads YYREEE (reference sequence). This CDR3 comprises 15 residues. This chain's CDR3 is CASSSDSHRYNEQFF. CDR3 DNA: TGTGCCAGCAGCTCGGACAGCCACCGCTACAATGAGCAGTTCTTC. The variable domain in full, completed from reference TRBV5-4 and TRBJ2-1, reads ETGVTQSPTHLIKTRGQQVTLRCSSQSGHNTVSWYQQALGQGPQFIFQYYREEENGRGNFPPRFSGLQFPNYSSELNVNALELDDSALYLCASSSDSHRYNEQFFGPGTRLTVL.

On this clone itself: One junction end disagrees with the germline gene, perhaps due to a read error. The rearrangement links TRBV5-1 to TRBJ2-4; no clear D. Germline V gene lookup returns CDR1 SGHRS and CDR2 YFSETQ. The CDR3 spans 15 residues. CDR3 sequence: CASSLTGYPKDIQYF. The CDR3 nucleotides read TGCGCCAGCAGCTTGACCGGGTACCCCAAAGACATTCAGTACTTC.